This T cell receptor beta chain appears in the sequencing data of a study of T cells expressing NK-cell markers. TCRdb derives one entry per CDR3 protein from the 5' RACE reads, leaving out DNA. This sample's table reports 400,000 to 500,000 distinct CDR3 sequences. The CDR3 has 16 residues. Germline CDR1 MNHEY, CDR2 SVGAGI. The sequenced material came from blood T cells: a sorted CD56 or NKG2C T cell subset, CD4+ or CD8+ T cells, or bulk PBMC T cells (not recorded which). The chain combines TRBV6-5 with TRBJ2-5; as DNA is missing, the TRBD1 call by TCRdb cannot be tested. This clonotype was obtained from a woman between 18 and 70 years old in good health. This CDR3 is CASSFRQGGHQETQYF.